Listed below are T cell receptor beta chains from one sample, sequenced in a study of T cells after yellow fever vaccination. TCRdb recomputed calls from the 5' RACE reads with MiXCR, one row per CDR3 protein. The sample has about 430,000 distinct CDR3 sequences, about 19% seen once. Sequenced material: PBMCs, taken before the yellow fever booster vaccination. The source of these receptors is a man aged 18 to 29 who received the YFV17D yellow fever vaccine. Both conserved end residues are part of each CDR3. A D gene is named only where the DNA matches it firmly. The listing skips clone size in some rows; elsewhere it reads once, few, many or a size class.

d_gene	v_gene	j_gene	abundance	CDR3aa	CDR3nt
TRBD2	TRBV6-2/TRBV6-3	TRBJ2-2	.	CASSYPAGENTGELFF	TGTGCCAGCAGTTACCCAGCGGGGGAGAACACCGGGGAGCTGTTTTTT
.	TRBV6-5	TRBJ1-4	.	CASSPRPDREKLFF	TGTGCCAGCAGTCCGAGGCCCGATCGTGAAAAACTGTTTTTT
TRBD1	TRBV5-1	TRBJ2-5	.	CASSGTGGAETQYF	TGCGCCAGCAGCGGGACAGGCGGGGCAGAGACCCAGTACTTC
TRBD2	TRBV4-1	TRBJ2-3	.	CASSTAPFGGRGGWTDTQYF	TGCGCCAGCAGCACAGCCCCTTTTGGTGGGCGGGGGGGCTGGACAGATACGCAGTATTTT
.	TRBV5-6	TRBJ1-1	.	CASRPVENTEAFF	TGTGCCAGCAGACCTGTAGAGAACACTGAAGCTTTCTTT
.	TRBV27	TRBJ1-3	few	CASSRVGGGNTIYF	TGTGCCAGCAGCAGAGTTGGAGGAGGAAACACCATATATTTT
.	TRBV20-1	TRBJ2-5	few	CSARVGGGGETQYF	TGCAGTGCTAGGGTCGGCGGGGGCGGAGAGACCCAGTACTTC
.	TRBV6-5	TRBJ1-2	few	CASSYDQNSASSHGYTF	TGTGCCAGCAGTTACGATCAAAATTCGGCGAGCTCCCATGGCTACACCTTC
.	TRBV6-6	TRBJ1-3	.	CASSGSSSGNTIYF	TGTGCCAGCAGTGGGTCGAGCTCTGGAAACACCATATATTTT
TRBD2	TRBV6-5	TRBJ2-5	.	CASSSLPPSRSRGGRETQYF	TGTGCCAGCAGTTCCCTGCCCCCTAGTCGCTCTCGGGGGGGCCGAGAGACCCAGTACTTC
.	TRBV7-2	TRBJ2-3	.	CASSVSRADTQYF	TGTGCCAGCAGCGTCTCCCGGGCAGATACGCAGTATTTT
.	TRBV5-1	TRBJ2-3	.	CASSLEGLGRDTQYF	TGCGCCAGCAGCTTGGAGGGACTGGGACGAGATACGCAGTATTTT
TRBD2	TRBV12-3/TRBV12-4	TRBJ2-3	few	CASSWAGLAGEDTQYF	TGTGCCAGCAGTTGGGCGGGACTAGCGGGGGAAGATACGCAGTATTTT
TRBD2	TRBV18	TRBJ2-3	few	CASSRQISGGATDTQYF	TGTGCCAGCTCACGACAGATTAGCGGGGGGGCCACAGATACGCAGTATTTT
.	TRBV18	TRBJ2-3	few	CASSPRDIGDTQYF	TGTGCCAGCTCACCAAGAGACATAGGGGATACGCAGTATTTT
.	TRBV20-1	TRBJ2-5	many	CSARDQPGWETQYF	TGCAGTGCTAGAGATCAACCCGGGTGGGAGACCCAGTACTTC
TRBD1	TRBV2	TRBJ2-5	few	CASRPDRGSWETQYF	TGTGCCAGCAGGCCTGACAGGGGATCTTGGGAGACCCAGTACTTC
.	TRBV6-5	TRBJ2-1	.	CASSGWGGAYNEQFF	TGTGCCAGCAGTGGGTGGGGGGGCGCCTACAATGAGCAGTTCTTC
.	TRBV18	TRBJ2-5	many	CASSPQETQYF	TGTGCCAGCAGCCCTCAGGAGACCCAGTACTTC
.	TRBV7-9	TRBJ2-3	.	CASSSTSTPTDTQYF	TGTGCCAGCAGCTCAACATCTACTCCCACAGATACGCAGTATTTT
TRBD2	TRBV11-2	TRBJ2-3	.	CASRVLAGRTDTQYF	TGTGCCAGCAGGGTACTAGCGGGGCGCACAGATACGCAGTATTTT
.	TRBV5-8	TRBJ2-1	few	CASSSEAGPHWGQFF	TGTGCCAGCAGCTCCGAGGCTGGCCCCCACTGGGGGCAGTTCTTC
.	TRBV5-6	TRBJ1-2	.	CASSPPGADYGYTF	TGTGCCAGCAGCCCCCCAGGGGCGGACTATGGCTACACCTTC
TRBD1	TRBV6-6	TRBJ1-1	.	CASSPRTGEPEAFF	TGTGCCAGCAGTCCCCGGACAGGGGAGCCTGAAGCTTTCTTT
.	TRBV5-1	TRBJ1-2	.	CASSSGTARGEGYTF	TGCGCCAGCAGCTCGGGGACGGCTAGGGGAGAGGGCTACACCTTC
.	TRBV7-8	TRBJ2-7	.	CASSPARGGGEQYF	TGTGCCAGCAGCCCAGCCCGAGGGGGGGGCGAGCAGTACTTC
.	TRBV20-1	TRBJ1-1	.	CSAFNTEAFF	TGCAGTGCTTTTAACACTGAAGCTTTCTTT
.	TRBV4-3	TRBJ1-6	few	CASSQGYRALSPLHF	TGCGCCAGCAGCCAAGGCTACAGGGCTCTCTCACCCCTCCACTTT
TRBD2	TRBV20-1	TRBJ2-7	many	CSARSAGGLYEQYF	TGCAGTGCTAGAAGTGCGGGGGGACTCTACGAGCAGTACTTC
TRBD1	TRBV7-9	TRBJ2-7	few	CASSLAADRASYEQYF	TGTGCCAGCAGCTTAGCAGCGGACAGGGCATCCTACGAGCAGTACTTC
.	TRBV7-9	TRBJ1-6	few	CASSLQEGSPLHF	TGTGCCAGCAGCTTGCAGGAAGGTTCACCCCTCCACTTT
TRBD1	TRBV6-5	TRBJ2-1	.	CASSPEGTGEQFF	TGTGCCAGCAGTCCCGAAGGGACAGGGGAGCAGTTCTTC